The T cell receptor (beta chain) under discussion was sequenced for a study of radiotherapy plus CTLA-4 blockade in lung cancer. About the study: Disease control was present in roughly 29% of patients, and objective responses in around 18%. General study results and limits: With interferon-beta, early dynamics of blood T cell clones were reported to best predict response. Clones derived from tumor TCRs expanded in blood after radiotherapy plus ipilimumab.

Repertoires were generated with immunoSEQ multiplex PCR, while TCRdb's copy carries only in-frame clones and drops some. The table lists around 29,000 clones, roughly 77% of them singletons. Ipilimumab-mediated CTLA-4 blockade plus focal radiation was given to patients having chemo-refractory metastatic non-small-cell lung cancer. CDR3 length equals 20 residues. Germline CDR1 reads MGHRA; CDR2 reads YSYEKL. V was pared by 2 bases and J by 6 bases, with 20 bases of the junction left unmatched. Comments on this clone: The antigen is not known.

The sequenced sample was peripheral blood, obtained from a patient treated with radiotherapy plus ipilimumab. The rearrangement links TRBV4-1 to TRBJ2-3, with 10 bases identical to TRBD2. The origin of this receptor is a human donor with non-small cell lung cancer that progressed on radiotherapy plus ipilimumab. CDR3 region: CASSQTLPGLQRGGRDTQYF. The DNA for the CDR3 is TGCGCCAGCAGCCAAACCCTCCCTGGGCTTCAGCGGGGGGGCCGGGATACGCAGTATTTT.